The 8 T cell receptor beta chains given below trace back to one sample, sequenced in a study of blood T cell repertoires in COVID-19. Sequenced by immunoSEQ multiplex PCR; TCRdb stores in-frame clones only, minus some. Of some 380,000 clones in the sample, roughly 80% were seen once. Sequenced input: peripheral blood. These receptor sequences come from a human donor with acute or convalescent COVID-19. The donor label of this sample is uncertain.

The gene calls are TRBV4-1 and TRBJ1-1; unclear D gene. The CDR3 consists of 14 residues. Trimming took 0 bases from V and 1 from J, leaving 6 bases between them. The germline CDR1 and CDR2 sequences are MGHRA and YSYEKL. CDR3 nucleotide sequence: TGCGCCAGCAGCCAAGAAGGAGAGAACACTGAAGCTTTCTTT. Its protein product is CASSQEGENTEAFF.

This clone was observed at least ten times. The V gene is TRBV5-1, the J gene TRBJ1-4; TRBD1 is a possible D gene (5 bases). CDR3 length: 18 residues. The V end lost 4 bases, the J end lost 1 base, and 20 bases lay between the germline ends. Germline CDR1 reads SGHRS; CDR2 reads YFSETQ. CDR3 DNA sequence: TGCGCCAGCAGCCATGCTGGGGGGGACGTAAGAACTAATGAAAAACTGTTTTTT. It is translated as CASSHAGGDVRTNEKLFF.

V usage is TRBV7-9 and J usage is TRBJ1-1, with TRBD1 as a possible D gene (5 bases). The germline V and J ends were trimmed by 0 bases and 4 bases, with 9 bases remaining between them. From germline, CDR1 is SEHNR and CDR2 FQNEAQ (reference sequence). The CDR3 runs 14 residues. The CDR3, as DNA: TGTGCCAGCAGCTTAGCACAGGAGGGCACTGAAGCTTTCTTT. Residues: CASSLAQEGTEAFF.

V is TRBV6-6 and J is TRBJ2-1, with 12 bases identical to TRBD2. The J segment lost 9 bases and the V segment lost 5 bases, leaving 11 bases of the junction unmatched. The germline V gene encodes CDR1 MNHNY and CDR2 SVGAGI (reference sequence). This CDR3 is 16 amino acids long. CDR3 in DNA: TGTGCCAGCAGTGGCTTTGGACTAGCGGGGTTTGGTGAGCAGTTCTTC. The encoded protein is CASSGFGLAGFGEQFF.

This clone showed up just a few times. J is TRBJ2-3 and V is TRBV27; 9 nucleotides align to TRBD1. CDR1 and CDR2 (germline): MNHEY, SMNVEV (reference sequence). The CDR3 covers 15 residues. Losses at the gene ends were 6 bases for V and 4 bases for J; bases not matched to a gene: 8. CDR3 DNA: TGTGCCAGCAGGGCCGGGACAGGGCTCGCAGATACGCAGTATTTT. Amino acids: CASRAGTGLADTQYF.

J is TRBJ1-2 and V is TRBV7-2; the D is unclear. The germline V gene has CDR1 SGHTA and CDR2 FQGNSA. This CDR3 has 14 residues. Trimming left V 3 bases short and J 0 bases short, with 8 bases between. CDR3 in amino acids: CASSFFGANYGYTF. The CDR3 DNA reads as TGTGCCAGCAGCTTCTTCGGAGCTAACTATGGCTACACCTTC.

The rearrangement links TRBV18 to TRBJ1-2; D might be TRBD1 (5 bases). CDR1 and CDR2 from the germline V gene are KGHSH and LQKENI. V lost 6 bases, J lost 0 bases, and 17 bases lay in between. CDR3 length: 16 residues. For the CDR3, the DNA is TGTGCCAGCTCCCTGACAGATACGCAATCTAACTATGGCTACACCTTC. Amino acid sequence: CASSLTDTQSNYGYTF.

The J gene is TRBJ1-2, the V gene TRBV6-1; D call uncertain. V was trimmed by 3 bases and J by 5 bases, leaving 13 bases between them. CDR3 length equals 14 residues. Germline V gene lookup returns CDR1 MNHNS and CDR2 SASEGT. CDR3 region: CASSERAAWYGYTF. The CDR3 bases are TGTGCCAGCAGTGAGAGGGCAGCCTGGTATGGCTACACCTTC.